This passage covers 17 T cell receptor beta chains from one sample sequenced in a study of PD-1 blockade in mismatch repair-deficient tumors. Libraries were prepared by immunoSEQ multiplex PCR; TCRdb keeps only in-frame clonotypes and omits some of them. There are roughly 120,000 clones in the sample; 85% to 90% occur only once, and 10% to 15% lies in the top ten. Source: peripheral blood, taken 70 to 72 weeks after starting pembrolizumab. Receptors were obtained from an adult with mismatch repair-deficient cancer.

V usage is TRBV7-9 and J usage is TRBJ2-1; 10 bases agree with TRBD2. The CDR3 extends over 17 amino acids. Trimming removed 5 bases from V and 3 bases from J; junction bases left unmatched: 10. CDR1 is SEHNR and CDR2 is FQNEAQ in the germline V gene (reference sequence). The CDR3 region has the DNA TGTGCCAGCAGCCCCCCGGGTAGCGGGAGGTTCTACAATGAGCAGTTCTTC. Its protein is CASSPPGSGRFYNEQFF. Together with reference TRBV7-9 and TRBJ2-1, the CDR3 gives the full variable domain: DTGVSQNPRHKITKRGQNVTFRCDPISEHNRLYWYRQTLGQGPEFLTYFQNEAQLEKSRLLSDRFSAERPKGSFSTLEIQRTEQGDSAMYLCASSPPGSGRFYNEQFFGPGTRLTVL.

The chain links TRBV9 to TRBJ2-3, with 9 bases identical to TRBD2. V lost 4 bases, J lost 4 bases, and 13 bases stayed unmatched. The germline V gene encodes CDR1 SGDLS and CDR2 YYNGEE. The CDR3 runs to 17 residues. CDR3 DNA sequence: TGTGCCAGCAGCACCCCCCTGGCGGGAGGGAACGCAGATACGCAGTATTTT. Amino acid sequence: CASSTPLAGGNADTQYF.

The chain has TRBV19 and TRBJ1-1; unclear D gene. The length of the CDR3 is 15 residues. V was clipped by 6 bases and J by 1 base, with 15 bases between them. CDR1 and CDR2 from the germline V gene are LNHDA and SQIVND (reference sequence). The CDR3 here is CASRNTLDGNTEAFF. The CDR3 coding sequence is TGTGCCAGTAGAAACACCTTGGACGGGAACACTGAAGCTTTCTTT.

This chain uses TRBV27 with TRBJ2-3, with a possible D match to TRBD1 (7 bases). The CDR3 contains 15 residues. CDR1 and CDR2 from the germline V gene are MNHEY and SMNVEV (reference sequence). Trimming removed 5 bases from V and 6 bases from J, with 18 bases in between. DNA of the CDR3: TGTGCCAGCAGTCCTAGAGACAGGGAGGCGGATACGCAGTATTTT. Its protein is CASSPRDREADTQYF.

The V call is TRBV29-1, the J call TRBJ2-3; 7 bases line up with TRBD1. The length of the CDR3 is 12 residues. In germline, CDR1 is SQVTM, CDR2 ANQGSEA. Losses at the gene ends were 7 bases for V and 4 bases for J; bases not matched to a gene: 5. The CDR3 bases are TGCAGCGCCGACAGGGTTTCAGATACGCAGTATTTT. Its protein product is CSADRVSDTQYF.

This clone was seen a handful of times. In DNA form, the CDR3 reads TGCGCCAGCAGTTTGGACAGGGCCTACGAGCAGTACTTC. Protein product: CASSLDRAYEQYF. The rearrangement joins TRBV10-2 to TRBJ2-7; 8 bases line up with TRBD1. Germline values: CDR1 WSHSY, CDR2 SAAADI. V dropped 5 bases and J dropped 2; count of bases not matched to a gene: 2. The CDR3 totals 13 residues.

The rearrangement joins TRBV10-1 to TRBJ1-5; D gene uncertain. The CDR3 consists of 13 residues. V gave up 4 bases and J gave up 4 bases, with 8 bases separating them. CDR1 WNHNN and CDR2 SYGVQD come from the germline V gene (reference sequence). Written as DNA, the CDR3 is TGCGCCAGCAGTGTAGGGAAGAATCAGCCCCAGCATTTT. The encoded protein is CASSVGKNQPQHF.

The chain has TRBV7-9 and TRBJ2-7; D possibly uses TRBD1 or TRBD2 (5 bases each). CDR3 length equals 14 residues. Per germline, CDR1 SEHNR and CDR2 FQNEAQ (reference sequence). Trimming cost V 5 bases and J 5 bases, with 16 bases left between them. In DNA, the CDR3 is TGTGCCAGCAGCCCCCGGGACGGTGGGGACGAGCAGTACTTC. Translation: CASSPRDGGDEQYF.

This sequence joins TRBV7-6 and TRBJ2-7, with D possibly TRBD1 on 6 matching bases. V lost 5 bases, J lost 0 bases, and 11 bases lay in between. This CDR3 is built from 14 residues. Germline-derived CDR1 and CDR2 are SGHVS and FNYEAQ. CDR3 region: CASSPTGYSYEQYF. In DNA, the CDR3 is TGTGCCAGCAGCCCGACAGGATACTCCTACGAGCAGTACTTC.

V gene TRBV6-6 combines with J gene TRBJ1-5; D gene ambiguous. This CDR3 comprises 12 residues. V lost 2 bases to trimming and J lost 5 bases, with 4 bases between them. Germline CDR1 MNHNY, CDR2 SVGAGI (reference sequence). The CDR3 DNA reads TGTGCCAGCAGTTACAGGGATCAGCCCCAGCATTTT. It translates to CASSYRDQPQHF.

V and J are TRBV28 and TRBJ1-1; D not resolved. The CDR3 is 14 residues long. Germline loops: CDR1 MDHEN, CDR2 SYDVKM. Trimming removed 6 bases at V and 8 bases at J, with 19 bases between. The DNA for the CDR3 is TGTGCCAGCAGGCCCCCTTTGGGAGCGGGGGAAGCTTTCTTT. Its translation is CASRPPLGAGEAFF.

V and J are TRBV5-6 and TRBJ2-5; 7 nucleotides line up with TRBD1. CDR1 and CDR2 from the germline V gene are SGHDT and YYEEEE. After removal of 3 bases from V and 5 bases from J, the junction contained 4 bases not matched to a gene. The CDR3 is 13 amino acids. CDR3 residues: CASSSTGEETQYF. The CDR3, as DNA: TGTGCCAGCAGCTCCACAGGGGAGGAGACCCAGTACTTC.

The rearrangement links TRBV11-3 to TRBJ2-7; D unresolved. The ends were cut back, 1 base at V and 1 base at J, with 5 bases in the middle. This CDR3 is built from 13 residues. CDR1 and CDR2 from the germline V gene are SGHNT and YENEEA. DNA for the CDR3: TGTGCCAGCAGCTTAGTCCGGTCCTACGAGCAGTACTTC. It specifies CASSLVRSYEQYF. Supplemented by reference TRBV11-3 and TRBJ2-7, the full variable domain reads EAGVVQSPRYKIIEKKQPVAFWCNPISGHNTLYWYLQNLGQGPELLIRYENEEAVDDSQLPKDRFSAERLKGVDSTLKIQPAELGDSAVYLCASSLVRSYEQYFGPGTRLTVT.

J is TRBJ2-7 and V is TRBV30; a possible D gene is TRBD1 (5 bases). Deletions cut 5 bases from V and 5 bases from J, with 10 bases between. CDR1 is GTSNPN and CDR2 is SVGIG in the germline V gene (reference sequence). CDR3 size: 11 residues. The CDR3 sequence: CAWLAGHEQYF. CDR3 in DNA: TGTGCCTGGCTCGCAGGGCACGAGCAGTACTTC.

This clone was detected a few times. The chain employs TRBV29-1 and TRBJ2-3; 7 positions match TRBD2. This CDR3 region has 14 residues. The trim removed 4 bases at V and 2 bases at J, leaving 6 bases unmatched. Germline lookup yields CDR1 SQVTM and CDR2 ANQGSEA. The CDR3 DNA reads TGCAGCGTTGGGGAGGGCAGAATCACAGATACGCAGTATTTT. This translates into CSVGEGRITDTQYF.

The chain joins TRBV7-9 to TRBJ2-5; D ambiguous. With 5 bases removed from V and 0 bases from J, the gap between germline ends came to 16 bases. Germline CDR1 SEHNR, CDR2 FQNEAQ (reference sequence). This CDR3 spans 16 amino acids. As DNA, the CDR3 is TGTGCCAGCAGCAACACCGTACAGAAGTACCAAGAGACCCAGTACTTC. Translation gives CASSNTVQKYQETQYF.

The chain has TRBV13 and TRBJ2-5, with TRBD1 matching 8 bases. Germline values: CDR1 PRHDT, CDR2 FYEKMQ (reference sequence). V shed 2 bases and J 1 base; nucleotides not matched to a gene: 6. The CDR3 length is 16 residues. The CDR3 DNA follows: TGTGCCAGCAGCTTAAGGGTCCAGGGGGCCCAAGAGACCCAGTACTTC. Protein product: CASSLRVQGAQETQYF.